This TCR beta chain originates from a study of blood T cell repertoires in COVID-19. This CDR3 region has 13 residues. The V gene's germline CDR1 is SNHLY and CDR2 FYNNEI. The V and J ends lost 3 bases and 6 bases respectively, with 12 bases between them. Those who participated ranged in age from about 18 to 95 years and resided in 24 US areas. Donors in Cohort 3 who had recovered were those with two negative PCRs, healthcare professional clearance, or resolution of their symptoms. Authors' processing steps: Reference gene primer amplification gave estimated nucleated cell counts. TCRdb's copy holds only in-frame clones and misses some; the assay was immunoSEQ multiplex PCR. V, J and clone size are those of that table, while D and trimming were read from the DNA. Of about 330,000 clones detected, about 90% appear once; the ten largest clones hold about 5%.

The sequence was obtained from a man aged 30-40 years who had recovered from COVID-19. The V call is TRBV2, the J call TRBJ2-7, with TRBD1 as a possible D gene (6 bases). Material: PBMCs or T cells enriched from blood (not recorded which). CDR3 bases: TGTGCCAGCAGTGACGCCAGGGGAACCGAGCAGTACTTC. Translated, it gives CASSDARGTEQYF.